The entry below gives a single T cell receptor (beta chain) sequence along with its context. What it binds is unknown. The sample belongs to a study of T cell responses to AZD1222 COVID-19 vaccine. Measured with immunoSEQ multiplex PCR; TCRdb has only the in-frame clones, and not every one. The sample has 15,000 or so clones, approximately 80% seen once. General study points: Only a handful of AZD1222 recipients, six or seven in all, had baseline seropositivity.

The sample consisted of peripheral blood, taken 28 days after the second AZD1222 dose. This receptor was obtained from an adult who received the AZD1222 COVID-19 vaccine.

The CDR3 DNA reads as TGTGCCAGCAGTGCCGAAAGCAATCAGCCCCAGCATTTT. Its protein product is CASSAESNQPQHF. V usage is TRBV6-4 and J usage is TRBJ1-5; D call uncertain. The V gene's germline CDR1 is MRHNA and CDR2 SNTAGT. V shed 4 bases and J shed 1 base, with 5 bases lying between them. The CDR3 covers 13 residues.